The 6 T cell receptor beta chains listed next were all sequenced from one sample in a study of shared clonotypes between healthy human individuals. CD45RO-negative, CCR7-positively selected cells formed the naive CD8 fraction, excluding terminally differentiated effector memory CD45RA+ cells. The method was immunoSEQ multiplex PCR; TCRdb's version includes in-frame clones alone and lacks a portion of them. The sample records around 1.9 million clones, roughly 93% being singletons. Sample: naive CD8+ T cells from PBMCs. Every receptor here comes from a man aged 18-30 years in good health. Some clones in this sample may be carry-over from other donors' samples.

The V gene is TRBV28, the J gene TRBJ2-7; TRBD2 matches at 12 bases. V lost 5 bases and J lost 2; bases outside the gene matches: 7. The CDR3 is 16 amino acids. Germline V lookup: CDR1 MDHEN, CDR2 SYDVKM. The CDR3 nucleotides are TGTGCCAGCAGTCCATGGACTAGCGGGGCGACCTACGAGCAGTACTTC. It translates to CASSPWTSGATYEQYF.

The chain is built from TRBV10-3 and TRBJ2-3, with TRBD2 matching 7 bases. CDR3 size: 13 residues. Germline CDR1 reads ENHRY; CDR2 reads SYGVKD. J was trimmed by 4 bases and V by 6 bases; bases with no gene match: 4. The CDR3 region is CAISLLAADTQYF. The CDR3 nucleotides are TGTGCCATCAGCCTTCTAGCGGCAGATACGCAGTATTTT.

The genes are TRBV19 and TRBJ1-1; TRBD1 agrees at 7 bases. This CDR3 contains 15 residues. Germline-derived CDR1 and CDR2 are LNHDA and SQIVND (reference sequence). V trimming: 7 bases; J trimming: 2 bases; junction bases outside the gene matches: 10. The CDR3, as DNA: TGTGCCAGTAAAAGGGGGCAGGCGTTTAACACTGAAGCTTTCTTT. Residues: CASKRGQAFNTEAFF.

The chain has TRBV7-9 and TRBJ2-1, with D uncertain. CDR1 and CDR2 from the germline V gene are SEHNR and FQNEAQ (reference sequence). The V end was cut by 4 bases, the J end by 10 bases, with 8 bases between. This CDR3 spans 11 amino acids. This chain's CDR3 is CASSSRPEQFF. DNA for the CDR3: TGTGCCAGCAGCTCCCGGCCCGAGCAGTTCTTC.

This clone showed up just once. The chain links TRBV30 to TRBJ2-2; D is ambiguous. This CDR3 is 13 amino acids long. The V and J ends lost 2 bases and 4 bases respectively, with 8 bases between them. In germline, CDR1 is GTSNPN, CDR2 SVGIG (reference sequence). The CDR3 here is CAWSPQVTGELFF. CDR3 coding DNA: TGTGCCTGGAGTCCCCAAGTCACCGGGGAGCTGTTTTTT.

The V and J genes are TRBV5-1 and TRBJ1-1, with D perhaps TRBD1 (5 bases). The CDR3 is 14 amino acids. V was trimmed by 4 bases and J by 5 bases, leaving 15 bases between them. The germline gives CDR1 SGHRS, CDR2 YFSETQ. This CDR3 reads CASSRPGDLTEAFF. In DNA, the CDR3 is TGCGCCAGCAGCCGGCCGGGGGACTTAACTGAAGCTTTCTTT.